The rows below give T cell receptor beta chains drawn from one sample of a study of early stage breast cancer tumors. Profiling relied on immunoSEQ multiplex PCR, and the TCRdb table lists in-frame clones only, not all of them. The sample includes 45,000 to 60,000 clones, around 90% of them seen just once. The material sequenced was blood. These receptors all come from a person aged 65 to 85 with breast cancer. CDR3s include the opening cysteine and the closing phenylalanine or tryptophan. The D gene is left open where the match is weak. Not every row has a clone size; where given, it reads once, few, many or a size class.

D,size,J,V,CDR3,DNA
.,.,TRBJ1-1,TRBV19,CASSMRQGGDTEAFF,TGTGCCAGTAGTATGCGCCAGGGAGGTGACACTGAAGCTTTCTTT
TRBD1,.,TRBJ1-1,TRBV7-2,CASSNRGPRTEAFF,TGTGCCAGCAGCAACAGGGGGCCGCGCACTGAAGCTTTCTTT
TRBD1,.,TRBJ1-5,TRBV29-1,CSVLHTGTALNQPQHF,TGCAGCGTTCTTCATACAGGGACAGCCTTGAATCAGCCCCAGCATTTT
TRBD2,.,TRBJ2-7,TRBV7-2,CASSLSAGDHEQYF,TGTGCCAGCAGCTTATCAGCGGGGGACCACGAGCAGTACTTC
.,.,TRBJ1-1,TRBV30,CAWNRPQGSGTEAFF,TGTGCCTGGAATAGACCGCAGGGGTCAGGCACTGAAGCTTTCTTT
.,.,TRBJ2-5,TRBV5-1,CASKGQLQETQYF,TGCGCCAGCAAAGGACAGCTACAAGAGACCCAGTACTTC
TRBD1,few,TRBJ2-1,TRBV19,CASSLRGSPTYNEQFF,TGTGCCAGTAGCCTCAGGGGGTCTCCTACTTACAATGAGCAGTTCTTC
TRBD1,.,TRBJ2-3,TRBV29-1,CSVEPGQGHTDTQYF,TGCAGCGTTGAGCCGGGACAGGGGCACACAGATACGCAGTATTTT
.,.,TRBJ1-3,TRBV6-1,CASSVGSSGNTIYF,TGTGCCAGCTCCGTGGGGAGCTCTGGAAACACCATATATTTT
TRBD1,few,TRBJ1-2,TRBV9,CASSVNRGDGYTF,TGTGCCAGCAGCGTTAACAGGGGAGATGGCTACACCTTC
.,.,TRBJ2-1,TRBV9,CASSPRGTVINNEQFF,TGTGCCAGCAGCCCCCGGGGGACAGTAATTAACAATGAGCAGTTCTTC
.,.,TRBJ2-7,TRBV7-8,CASSLPSTAYEQYF,TGTGCCAGCAGCTTACCGAGTACAGCCTACGAGCAGTACTTC
.,.,TRBJ1-2,TRBV10-1,CASSGPTGGYTF,TGCGCCAGCAGTGGGCCCACGGGGGGCTACACCTTC
TRBD1,.,TRBJ1-3,TRBV7-2,CASSWGQGNTIYF,TGTGCCAGCAGTTGGGGACAGGGAAACACCATATATTTT
.,.,TRBJ2-2,TRBV19,CASSEISSPNTGELFF,TGTGCCAGTAGTGAGATTTCCTCCCCGAACACCGGGGAGCTGTTTTTT
TRBD1,.,TRBJ1-5,TRBV6-1,CASSESLTGAQPQHF,TGTGCCAGCAGTGAATCCCTGACAGGGGCTCAGCCCCAGCATTTT
.,.,TRBJ2-5,TRBV10-3,CAISGAGKETQYF,TGTGCCATCAGTGGAGCTGGTAAAGAGACCCAGTACTTC